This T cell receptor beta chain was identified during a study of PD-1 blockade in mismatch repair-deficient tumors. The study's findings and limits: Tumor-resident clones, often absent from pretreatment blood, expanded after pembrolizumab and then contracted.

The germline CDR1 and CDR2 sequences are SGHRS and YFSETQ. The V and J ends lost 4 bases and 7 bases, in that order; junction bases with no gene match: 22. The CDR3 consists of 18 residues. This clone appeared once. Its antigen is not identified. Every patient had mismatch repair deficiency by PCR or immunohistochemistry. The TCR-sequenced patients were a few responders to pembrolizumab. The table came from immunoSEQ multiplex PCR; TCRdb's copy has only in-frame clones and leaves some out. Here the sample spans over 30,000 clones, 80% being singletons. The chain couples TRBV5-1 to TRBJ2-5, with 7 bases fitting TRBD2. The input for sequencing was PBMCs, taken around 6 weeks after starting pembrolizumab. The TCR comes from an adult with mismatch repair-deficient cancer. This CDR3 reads CASSIKASGNNEGRTQYF. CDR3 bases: TGCGCCAGCAGCATCAAGGCTAGCGGAAATAACGAAGGAAGGACCCAGTACTTC.